The next 27 T cell receptor beta chains were all read from a single sample in a study of T-cell reconstitution after alpha-beta-depleted transplantation in children. Preparing the TCRbeta library involved the use of unique molecular identifiers. TCRdb reanalysed the PCR reads using MiXCR and keeps one entry per CDR3 protein. The data contain some 500,000 distinct CDR3 sequences, around 20% of them singletons. The source material was PBMCs from the stem cell graft donor, sampled from the stem cell graft. These receptors were obtained from a human donor who donated a stem cell graft to a child with acute lymphoblastic leukemia.

The chain has TRBV9 and TRBJ2-2; D unclear. Looked up from germline, CDR1 is SGDLS and CDR2 is YYNGEE. V lost 4 bases to trimming and J lost 0 bases, with 7 bases between them. CDR3 length equals 14 residues. The CDR3 protein is CASSSSTNTGELFF. As DNA, the CDR3 is TGTGCCAGCAGCTCCTCTACGAACACCGGGGAGCTGTTTTTT.

This rearrangement joins TRBV29-1 to TRBJ2-6; no reliable D call. Germline lookup yields CDR1 SQVTM and CDR2 ANQGSEA. This CDR3 contains 13 residues. Between the trimmed V and J ends, which lost 6 bases and 12 bases, there was a span of 18 bases. The chain's CDR3 is CSVLEQWIGVLTF. CDR3 coding DNA: TGCAGCGTGTTGGAACAGTGGATAGGCGTCCTGACTTTC.

This clonotype turned up a few times. CDR3 DNA sequence: TGCAGCGTTGGAGGGGGGGGAGAGACCCAGTACTTC. As protein: CSVGGGGETQYF. This rearrangement joins TRBV29-1 to TRBJ2-5; D might be TRBD2 (7 bases). With 4 bases removed from V and 4 bases from J, the gap between germline ends came to 10 bases. The CDR3 runs to 12 residues. Germline V lookup: CDR1 SQVTM, CDR2 ANQGSEA.

The chain joins TRBV4-2 to TRBJ2-3; possibly TRBD1 or TRBD2 for D (5 bases each). V was pared by 5 bases and J by 4 bases, with 16 bases between. This CDR3 is built from 15 residues. The germline V gene has CDR1 LGHNA and CDR2 YNFKEQ. The CDR3 sequence: CASSVPGPSADTQYF. The DNA of the CDR3 is TGTGCCAGCAGCGTCCCGGGACCCAGCGCAGATACGCAGTATTTT.

The sample holds a few counts of this clonotype. The chain joins TRBV12-3 or TRBV12-4 to TRBJ1-1, with 7 positions matching TRBD1. The CDR3 has 12 residues. V shed 5 bases and J 10 bases; nucleotides not matched to a gene: 7. DNA for the CDR3: TGTGCCAGCAGTCTCCGACAGGGATCAGCTTTCTTT. It codes for CASSLRQGSAFF.

This clonotype was observed a few times. The rearrangement links TRBV12-3 or TRBV12-4 to TRBJ1-4, with D possibly matching TRBD1 (6 bases). Trimming took off 3 bases at V and 7 bases at J, with 9 bases between the two ends. CDR3 size: 13 residues. The CDR3 nucleotides are TGTGCCAGCAGTTTCAGGGGTAGTGAAAAACTGTTTTTT. Its translation is CASSFRGSEKLFF.

This clonotype was seen only a few times. The chain uses TRBV7-9 and TRBJ2-7; D gene uncertain. The CDR3 consists of 13 residues. The V end was cut by 2 bases, the J end by 0 bases, with 5 bases between. Germline V gene sequence: CDR1 SEHNR, CDR2 FQNEAQ (reference sequence). CDR3 sequence: CASSLPTSYEQYF. The CDR3 region has the DNA TGTGCCAGCAGCTTACCTACCTCCTACGAGCAGTACTTC. The complete variable domain, with remaining parts taken from reference TRBV7-9 and TRBJ2-7, reads DTGVSQNPRHKITKRGQNVTFRCDPISEHNRLYWYRQTLGQGPEFLTYFQNEAQLEKSRLLSDRFSAERPKGSFSTLEIQRTEQGDSAMYLCASSLPTSYEQYFGPGTRLTVT.

This sequence joins TRBV7-3 and TRBJ2-1, with 11 nucleotides matching TRBD1. The CDR3 is made up of 16 amino acids. The germline gives CDR1 SGHTA, CDR2 FQGTGA. Trimming at V came to 5 bases and at J to 9 bases, leaving 12 bases not matched to a gene. CDR3 coding DNA: TGTGCCAGCAGCATTACCGGGACAGGGGGTCGGGGTGAGCAGTTCTTC. Translation gives CASSITGTGGRGEQFF.

This clonotype was picked up many times. The J gene is TRBJ2-5, the V gene TRBV12-3 or TRBV12-4; D is undetermined. Trimming took 1 base from V and 7 from J, leaving 1 base between them. CDR3 length equals 10 residues. This CDR3 is CASSLGTQYF. The CDR3 region has the DNA TGTGCCAGCAGTTTAGGGACCCAGTACTTC.

The gene calls are TRBV20-1 and TRBJ2-2; D is uncertain. The CDR3 runs to 13 residues. V was cut by 1 base and J by 4 bases, with 7 bases left in between. CDR1 is DFQATT and CDR2 is SNEGSKA in the germline V gene (reference sequence). The CDR3 is CSARVLSTGELFF. The DNA for the CDR3 is TGCAGTGCTAGAGTGCTGAGCACCGGGGAGCTGTTTTTT.

This chain uses TRBV7-6 with TRBJ1-3; D gene unclear. The CDR3 totals 14 residues. Germline assignment: CDR1 SGHVS and CDR2 FNYEAQ. V lost 5 bases, J lost 0 bases, and 8 bases lay in between. As DNA, the CDR3 is TGTGCCAGCAGCCCCGAAGTCTCTGGAAACACCATATATTTT. It encodes CASSPEVSGNTIYF. The whole variable domain, remainder taken from reference TRBV7-6 and TRBJ1-3, is GAGVSQSPRYKVTKRGQDVALRCDPISGHVSLYWYRQALGQGPEFLTYFNYEAQQDKSGLPNDRFSAERPEGSISTLTIQRTEQRDSAMYRCASSPEVSGNTIYFGEGSWLTVV.

The chain couples TRBV5-5 to TRBJ1-2; the D gene is possibly TRBD1 (5 bases). Trimming removed 1 base at V and 2 bases at J, with 12 bases between. This CDR3 spans 15 amino acids. Germline V lookup: CDR1 SGHKS, CDR2 YYEKEE (reference sequence). CDR3 coding DNA: TGTGCCAGCAGCTTGTGGCAGGGACTAAACTATGGCTACACCTTC. This translates into CASSLWQGLNYGYTF.

This clonotype was seen more than once but under ten times. V is TRBV7-3 and J is TRBJ2-5; 8 positions agree with TRBD1. V trimming: 4 bases; J trimming: 5 bases; junction bases outside the gene matches: 9. This CDR3 contains 15 residues. Germline-derived CDR1 and CDR2 are SGHTA and FQGTGA. The CDR3 coding sequence is TGTGCCAGCAGCTCCTCGGACAGGGCCCAGGAGACCCAGTACTTC. This codes for CASSSSDRAQETQYF.

This sequence joins TRBV12-3 or TRBV12-4 and TRBJ1-1; D is ambiguous. Trimming left V 7 bases short and J 6 bases short, with 6 bases between. The CDR3 loop spans 10 amino acids. Here the CDR3 reads CASKGSEAFF. CDR3 nucleotide sequence: TGTGCCAGCAAAGGCTCTGAAGCTTTCTTT.

The chain carries TRBV2 and TRBJ1-1; 8 bases agree with TRBD1. With 3 bases clipped from V and 0 bases from J, the junction kept 9 bases outside the gene matches. CDR1 is SNHLY and CDR2 is FYNNEI in the germline V gene. This CDR3 is built from 17 residues. This CDR3 is CASSDRGPDFMNTEAFF. CDR3 DNA sequence: TGTGCCAGCAGTGACAGGGGGCCGGATTTTATGAACACTGAAGCTTTCTTT.

The chain recombines TRBV6-1 with TRBJ2-1; the D gene is possibly TRBD2 (6 bases). The CDR3 sequence is 13 residues long. Germline loops: CDR1 MNHNS, CDR2 SASEGT. V was shortened by 6 bases and J by 7 bases, with 13 bases between the two germline ends. The CDR3 bases are TGTGCCAGCAGATCTCTAGCGCGTAATGAGCAGTTCTTC. Its translation: CASRSLARNEQFF.

This clonotype was recorded a few times. The rearrangement joins TRBV5-1 to TRBJ2-4; possible D gene TRBD2, 5 bases. V shed 4 bases and J shed 0 bases, with 14 bases lying between them. The CDR3 is made up of 16 amino acids. Germline CDR1 is SGHRS and CDR2 is YFSETQ. The CDR3 nucleotides are TGCGCCAGCAGCCGGGGTGACGAACTAGCCAAAAACATTCAGTACTTC. This sequence encodes CASSRGDELAKNIQYF. Filled out from reference TRBV5-1 and TRBJ2-4, the complete variable domain reads KAGVTQTPRYLIKTRGQQVTLSCSPISGHRSVSWYQQTPGQGLQFLFEYFSETQRNKGNFPGRFSGRQFSNSRSEMNVSTLELGDSALYLCASSRGDELAKNIQYFGAGTRLSVL.

The gene calls are TRBV4-1 and TRBJ2-3; a possible D gene is TRBD2 (5 bases). Trimming shortened V by 2 bases and J by 0 bases, and 12 bases separated the two germline ends. From germline, CDR1 is MGHRA and CDR2 YSYEKL. The CDR3 length is 16 residues. CDR3 nucleotides: TGCGCCAGCAGCCAATTGGCTAGCAGGAGCACAGATACGCAGTATTTT. This gives the protein CASSQLASRSTDTQYF.

This clonotype was seen only a few times. CDR3 region: CASSLAVEQYF. CDR3 DNA: TGTGCCAGCAGCTTGGCCGTTGAGCAGTACTTC. V gene TRBV5-6 combines with J gene TRBJ2-7; D call uncertain. The V end lost 0 bases, the J end lost 7 bases, and 5 bases lay between the germline ends. This CDR3 comprises 11 residues. CDR1 SGHDT and CDR2 YYEEEE come from the germline V gene.

The gene calls are TRBV5-1 and TRBJ2-1; 10 bases align to TRBD2. This CDR3 contains 17 residues. Germline-derived CDR1 and CDR2 are SGHRS and YFSETQ. The ends lost 4 bases at V and 3 bases at J; junction bases unmatched: 10. CDR3 nucleotides: TGCGCCAGCAGCCCCCTCGCTAGCGGGAGTAACTACAATGAGCAGTTCTTC. Translated, it gives CASSPLASGSNYNEQFF.

This clonotype has a count of ten or more. The chain couples TRBV25-1 to TRBJ2-7, with D uncertain. Germline CDR1 is MGHDK and CDR2 is SYGVNS. The CDR3 length is 12 residues. V shed 5 bases and J shed 6 bases, with 11 bases lying between them. As DNA, the CDR3 is TGTGCCAGCAGTCTTGATAGACGCGAGCAGTACTTC. Translating it yields CASSLDRREQYF.

This clonotype has a handful of counts. The chain couples TRBV29-1 to TRBJ1-2; D not certain. V lost 6 bases and J lost 3, with 14 bases in between. The CDR3 spans 13 residues. Germline loops: CDR1 SQVTM, CDR2 ANQGSEA. CDR3 nucleotide sequence: TGCAGCGTCCTACCTTCTGAGGACTATGGCTACACCTTC. It specifies CSVLPSEDYGYTF.

This rearrangement joins TRBV11-3 to TRBJ2-1, with TRBD1 identical over 9 bases. Germline CDR1 and CDR2: SGHNT and YENEEA. The V and J ends lost 0 bases and 6 bases, in that order; junction bases with no gene match: 9. This CDR3 has 17 residues. The chain's CDR3 is CASSLETGTGTVNEQFF. CDR3 bases: TGTGCCAGCAGCTTAGAAACCGGGACAGGGACGGTCAATGAGCAGTTCTTC.

The V gene is TRBV4-1, the J gene TRBJ1-5, with D perhaps TRBD1 (6 bases). CDR1 MGHRA and CDR2 YSYEKL come from the germline V gene. This CDR3 is 14 amino acids long. V was clipped by 4 bases and J by 7 bases, with 14 bases between them. Here the CDR3 DNA reads TGCGCCAGCAGCCCCAGCCTGCAGGGGCAGCCCCAGCATTTT. It is translated as CASSPSLQGQPQHF.

The chain carries TRBV30 and TRBJ2-1; D is undetermined. The germline CDR1 and CDR2 sequences are GTSNPN and SVGIG (reference sequence). Trimming removed 0 bases from V and 10 bases from J, with 13 bases in between. The CDR3 totals 13 residues. CDR3 amino acids: CAWSVGFIGEQFF. The CDR3 DNA is TGTGCCTGGAGTGTAGGCTTTATTGGAGAGCAGTTCTTC.

This chain connects TRBV4-1 to TRBJ1-1; D is ambiguous. The CDR3 consists of 14 residues. CDR1 is MGHRA, CDR2 YSYEKL, per germline. The V end lost 3 bases, the J end lost 0 bases, and 8 bases lay between the germline ends. The DNA for the CDR3 is TGCGCCAGCAGCCAGTCCGACCTGAACACTGAAGCTTTCTTT. This translates into CASSQSDLNTEAFF.

In DNA, the CDR3 is TGCAGTGGCACGGACTACCACTACGAGCAGTACTTC. As protein: CSGTDYHYEQYF. This chain connects TRBV20-1 to TRBJ2-7; D is perhaps TRBD2 (6 bases). Germline V lookup: CDR1 DFQATT, CDR2 SNEGSKA (reference sequence). The CDR3 contains 12 residues. V was trimmed by 7 bases and J by 3 bases, leaving 13 bases between them.